This TCR beta chain was captured by sequencing in a study of cytomegalovirus exposure and HLA in healthy donors. Study outcomes and limitations: Usually a TCR sequence was rare, but some public TCRs were found in many donors. The study recorded more than 150 TCR beta chains that were cytomegalovirus-associated.

The donors were in the roughly 110-subject validation cohort, distinct from the roughly 700-subject first cohort. Data came from immunoSEQ multiplex PCR; TCRdb stores just in-frame clones and leaves some out. The top ten clones hold under 2% of a sample with roughly 50,000 clones, around 93% of them seen once. Details on this clone: The antigen is not known.

The CDR3 length is 19 residues. CDR1 LNHNV and CDR2 YYDKDF come from the germline V gene (reference sequence). The trim removed 4 bases at V and 4 bases at J, leaving 21 bases unmatched. This TCR was recovered from a woman aged 18-29 years in good health and CMV-seropositive. This chain uses TRBV15 with TRBJ1-2; 7 bases line up with TRBD1. Sequencing was performed on PBMCs. CDR3 sequence: CATSTGTDSFNWSVYGYTF. The CDR3 nucleotides read TGTGCCACCAGCACCGGGACAGACAGTTTTAATTGGTCGGTCTATGGCTACACCTTC.